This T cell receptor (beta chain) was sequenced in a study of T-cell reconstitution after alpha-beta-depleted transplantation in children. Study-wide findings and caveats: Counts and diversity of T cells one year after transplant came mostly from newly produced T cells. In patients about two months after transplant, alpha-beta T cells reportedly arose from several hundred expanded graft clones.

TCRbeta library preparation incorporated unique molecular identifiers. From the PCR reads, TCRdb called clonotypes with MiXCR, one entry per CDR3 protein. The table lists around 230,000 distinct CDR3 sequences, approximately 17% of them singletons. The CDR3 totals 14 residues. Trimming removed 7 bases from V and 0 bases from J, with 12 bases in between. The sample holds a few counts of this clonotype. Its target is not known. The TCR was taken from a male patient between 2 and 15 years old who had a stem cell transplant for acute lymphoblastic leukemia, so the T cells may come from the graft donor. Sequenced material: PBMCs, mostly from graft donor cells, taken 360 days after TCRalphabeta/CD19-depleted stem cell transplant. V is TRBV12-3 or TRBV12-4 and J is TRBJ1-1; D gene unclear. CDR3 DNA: TGTGCCAGCACCCCGGGGTGGATGAACACTGAAGCTTTCTTT. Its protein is CASTPGWMNTEAFF.